This TCR beta chain emerged from a study of blood T cell repertoires in COVID-19. Repertoires were generated with immunoSEQ multiplex PCR, while TCRdb's copy carries only in-frame clones and drops some. Of more than 250,000 clones listed, approximately 85% are singletons. V shed 3 bases and J 0 bases; nucleotides not matched to a gene: 2. Germline CDR1 is MGHRA and CDR2 is YSYEKL. The CDR3 spans 17 residues. The sample consisted of PBMCs or T cells enriched from blood (not recorded which). This chain links TRBV4-1 with TRBJ2-3, with 14 bases matching TRBD2. The sequence came from a man in his thirties or forties who had recovered from COVID-19. CDR3 region: CASSQGLAGVSTDTQYF. As DNA, the CDR3 is TGCGCCAGCAGCCAGGGACTAGCGGGGGTCAGCACAGATACGCAGTATTTT.